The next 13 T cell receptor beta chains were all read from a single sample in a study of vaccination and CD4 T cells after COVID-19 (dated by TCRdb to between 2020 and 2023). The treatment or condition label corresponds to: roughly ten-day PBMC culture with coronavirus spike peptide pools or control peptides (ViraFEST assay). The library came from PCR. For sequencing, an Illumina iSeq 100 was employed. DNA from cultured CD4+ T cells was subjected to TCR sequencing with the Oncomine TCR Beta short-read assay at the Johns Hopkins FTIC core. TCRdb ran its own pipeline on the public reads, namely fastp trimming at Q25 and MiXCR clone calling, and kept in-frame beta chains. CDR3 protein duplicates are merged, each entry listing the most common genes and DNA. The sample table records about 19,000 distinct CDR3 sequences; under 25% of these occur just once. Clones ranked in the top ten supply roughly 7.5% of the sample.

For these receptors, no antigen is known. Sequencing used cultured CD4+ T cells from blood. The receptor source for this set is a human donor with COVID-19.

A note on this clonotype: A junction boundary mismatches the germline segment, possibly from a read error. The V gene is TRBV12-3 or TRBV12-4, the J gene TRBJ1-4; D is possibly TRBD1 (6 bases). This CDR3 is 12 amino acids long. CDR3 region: CTSSRTDEKLFF. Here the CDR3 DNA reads TGTACCAGCAGCCGGACAGACGAAAAACTGTTTTTT.

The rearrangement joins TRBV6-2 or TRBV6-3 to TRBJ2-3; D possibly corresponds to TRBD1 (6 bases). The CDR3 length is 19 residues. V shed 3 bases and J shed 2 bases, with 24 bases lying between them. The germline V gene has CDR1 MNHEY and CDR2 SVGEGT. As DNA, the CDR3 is TGTGCCAGCAGTTATCCTCCCGAGCCCCCAGGGGCCCTCACAGATACGCAGTATTTT. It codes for CASSYPPEPPGALTDTQYF.

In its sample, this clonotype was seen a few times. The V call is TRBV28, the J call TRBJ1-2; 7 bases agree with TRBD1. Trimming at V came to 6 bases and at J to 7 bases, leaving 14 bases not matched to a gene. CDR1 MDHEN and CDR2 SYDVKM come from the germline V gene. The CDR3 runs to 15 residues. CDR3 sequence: CASRSGTAQQGGYTF. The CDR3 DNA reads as TGTGCCAGCAGATCCGGGACAGCGCAACAAGGTGGCTACACCTTC.

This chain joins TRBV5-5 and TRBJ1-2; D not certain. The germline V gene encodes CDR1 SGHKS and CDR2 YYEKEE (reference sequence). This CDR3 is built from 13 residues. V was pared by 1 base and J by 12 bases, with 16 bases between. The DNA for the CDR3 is TGTGCCAGCAGCTTGTTTGGGCCCTCCTTAGACACCTTC. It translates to CASSLFGPSLDTF.

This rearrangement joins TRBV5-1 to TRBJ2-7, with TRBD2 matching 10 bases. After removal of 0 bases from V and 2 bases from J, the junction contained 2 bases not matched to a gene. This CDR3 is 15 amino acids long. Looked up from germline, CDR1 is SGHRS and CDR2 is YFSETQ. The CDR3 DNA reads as TGCGCCAGCAGCTTGGTTAGCGGGGGGACCTACGAGCAGTACTTC. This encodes CASSLVSGGTYEQYF.

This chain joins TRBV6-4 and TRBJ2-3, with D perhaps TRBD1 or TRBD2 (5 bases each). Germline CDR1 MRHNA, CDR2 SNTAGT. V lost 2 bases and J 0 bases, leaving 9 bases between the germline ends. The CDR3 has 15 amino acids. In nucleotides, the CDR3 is TGTGCCAGCAGTGACCTCGGGGCTAGCACAGATACGCAGTATTTT. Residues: CASSDLGASTDTQYF.

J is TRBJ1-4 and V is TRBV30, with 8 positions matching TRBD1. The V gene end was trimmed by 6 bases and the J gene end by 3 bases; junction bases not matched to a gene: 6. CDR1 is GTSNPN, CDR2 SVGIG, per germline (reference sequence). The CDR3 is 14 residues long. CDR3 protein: CACQPGQANEKLFF. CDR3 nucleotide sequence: TGTGCCTGCCAACCGGGACAGGCTAATGAAAAACTGTTTTTT.

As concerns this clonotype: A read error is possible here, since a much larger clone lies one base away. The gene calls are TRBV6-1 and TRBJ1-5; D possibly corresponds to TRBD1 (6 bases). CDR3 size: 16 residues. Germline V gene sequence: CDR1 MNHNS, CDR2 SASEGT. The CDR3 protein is CASRHHTGNGKQPQHF. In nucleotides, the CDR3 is TGTGCCAGCAGACATCACACAGGGAACGGCAAACAGCCCCAGCATTTT.

This CDR3 reads CASPSLNSGNTIYF. CDR3 in DNA: TGTGCCAGCCCATCCCTCAATTCTGGAAACACCATATATTTT. V and J are TRBV12-3 or TRBV12-4 and TRBJ1-3, with D uncertain. Trimming cost V 8 bases and J 1 base, with 12 bases left between them. The CDR3 runs 14 residues.

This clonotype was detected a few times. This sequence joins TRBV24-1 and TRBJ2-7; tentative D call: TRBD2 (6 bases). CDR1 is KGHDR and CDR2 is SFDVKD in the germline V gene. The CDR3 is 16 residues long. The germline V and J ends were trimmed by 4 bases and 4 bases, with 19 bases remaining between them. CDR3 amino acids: CATSDTGLGKNYEQYF. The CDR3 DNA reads TGTGCCACCAGTGACACGGGACTGGGGAAGAATTACGAGCAGTACTTC.

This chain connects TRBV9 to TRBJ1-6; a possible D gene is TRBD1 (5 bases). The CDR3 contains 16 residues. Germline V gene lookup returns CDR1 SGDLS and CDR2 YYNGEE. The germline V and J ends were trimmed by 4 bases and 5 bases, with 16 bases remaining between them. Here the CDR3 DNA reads TGTGCCAGCAGCTACCTCGGGCAGGGTGATAATTCACCCCTCCACTTT. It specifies CASSYLGQGDNSPLHF. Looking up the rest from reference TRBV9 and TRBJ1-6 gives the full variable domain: DSGVTQTPKHLITATGQRVTLRCSPRSGDLSVYWYQQSLDQGLQFLIQYYNGEERAKGNILERFSAQQFPDLHSELNLSSLELGDSALYFCASSYLGQGDNSPLHFGNGTRLTVT.

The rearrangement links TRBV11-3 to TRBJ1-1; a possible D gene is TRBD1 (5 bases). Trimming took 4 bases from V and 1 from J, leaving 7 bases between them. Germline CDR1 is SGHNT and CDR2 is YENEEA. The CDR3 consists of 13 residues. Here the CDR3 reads CASSSTANTEAFF. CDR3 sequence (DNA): TGTGCCAGCAGCTCGACAGCGAACACTGAAGCTTTCTTT.

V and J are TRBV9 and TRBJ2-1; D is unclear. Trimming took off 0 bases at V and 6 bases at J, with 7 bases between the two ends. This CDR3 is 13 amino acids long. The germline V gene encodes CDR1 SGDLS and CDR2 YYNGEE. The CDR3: CASSVGPPNEQFF. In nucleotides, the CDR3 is TGTGCCAGCAGCGTAGGTCCCCCCAATGAGCAGTTCTTC.